This TCR beta chain emerged from a study of identical twins. Findings and limits, study-wide: Some out-of-frame alpha sequences were shared by twins, and these showed excess low generation probability.

Germline CDR1 and CDR2: SQVTM and ANQGSEA. The CDR3 is 14 amino acids. The V gene lost 4 bases and the J gene lost 4 bases, with 15 bases spanning the gap. Using its own MiXCR run on the 5' RACE reads, TCRdb lists one record per CDR3 protein. Among roughly 720,000 distinct CDR3 sequences listed, 18% were seen once. This clonotype was detected only a few times. The antigen remains unidentified. This sample also appeared in a second study, on T cells expressing NK-cell markers.

The rearrangement links TRBV29-1 to TRBJ2-3, with D hard to call. The sequenced material came from PBMCs. The TCR sequence derives from a young woman in good health. Here the CDR3 DNA reads TGCAGCGTTGTACGGTCAAGCAGCGCAGATACGCAGTATTTT. Residues: CSVVRSSSADTQYF.